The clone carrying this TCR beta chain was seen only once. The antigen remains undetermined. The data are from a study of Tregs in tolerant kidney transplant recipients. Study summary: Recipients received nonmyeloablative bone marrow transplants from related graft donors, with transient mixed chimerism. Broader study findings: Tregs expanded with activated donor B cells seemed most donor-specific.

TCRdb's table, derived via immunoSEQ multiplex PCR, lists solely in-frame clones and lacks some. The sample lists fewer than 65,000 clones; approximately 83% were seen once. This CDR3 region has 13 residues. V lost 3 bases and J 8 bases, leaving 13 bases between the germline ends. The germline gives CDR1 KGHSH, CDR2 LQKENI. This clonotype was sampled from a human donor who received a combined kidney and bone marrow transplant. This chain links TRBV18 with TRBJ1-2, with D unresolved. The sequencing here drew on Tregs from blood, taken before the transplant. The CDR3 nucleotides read TGTGCCAGCTCACCTGTCGGGGTTCGGGGCTACACCTTC. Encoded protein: CASSPVGVRGYTF.